The 5 T cell receptor beta chains reported below all come from one sample, sequenced in a study of blood T cell repertoires in COVID-19 (dated by TCRdb to 2020 to 2021). Libraries were prepared through the immunoSEQ multiplex PCR assay. This is the immuneACCESS table as TCRdb keeps it, with only in-frame sequences that have V and J called. A part of the clones is gone; compared with another copy, unresolved V genes explain less than half, and the rest is unexplained. This sample has 40,000 to 50,000 clones in its table, and roughly four fifths of those were observed once. The top ten constitute approximately 44% of the sample. The sequenced sample consisted of peripheral blood. These receptors all stem from an elderly woman with acute or convalescent COVID-19.

This chain uses TRBV6-5 with TRBJ1-5; D ambiguous. Trimming took off 2 bases at V and 0 bases at J, with 8 bases between the two ends. There are 15 residues in the CDR3. Germline CDR1 MNHEY, CDR2 SVGAGI. The DNA for the CDR3 is TGTGCCAGCAGTTACCTCCGCGGTAGCAATCAGCCCCAGCATTTT. This encodes CASSYLRGSNQPQHF.

This clone has more than one count but fewer than ten. V and J are TRBV5-5 and TRBJ2-2; 12 bases are shared with TRBD1. CDR3 length equals 17 residues. V lost 3 bases to trimming and J lost 9 bases; unmatched junction nucleotides: 12. Germline values: CDR1 SGHKS, CDR2 YYEKEE (reference sequence). The CDR3 region has the DNA TGTGCCAGCAGCTCCTCGCCGGGACAGGGGGCTTACTGGGAGCTGTTTTTT. Translation: CASSSSPGQGAYWELFF.

This chain links TRBV5-1 with TRBJ1-3, with D hard to call. Germline CDR1 reads SGHRS; CDR2 reads YFSETQ. The CDR3 length is 16 residues. Trimming left V 4 bases short and J 2 bases short, with 16 bases between. The CDR3 here is CASSPGEFGTGNTIYF. For the CDR3, the DNA is TGCGCCAGCAGCCCCGGAGAGTTCGGGACTGGAAACACCATATATTTT.

This clone has only a few counts. V gene TRBV4-3 combines with J gene TRBJ1-2, with 7 bases fitting TRBD1. Per the germline V gene, CDR1 is LGHNA and CDR2 is YSLEER. CDR3 length: 16 residues. With V trimmed by 5 bases and J by 6 bases, 15 bases remained unmatched. CDR3 DNA sequence: TGCGCCAGCAGCAGCCAAGACAGGGCAGCTTTCCATGGCTACACCTTC. It translates to CASSSQDRAAFHGYTF.

The CDR3 spells CAWTRLAGGGTDTQYF. DNA of the CDR3: TGTGCCTGGACAAGACTAGCGGGAGGGGGCACAGATACGCAGTATTTT. The chain employs TRBV30 and TRBJ2-3, with 14 bases identical to TRBD2. The J segment lost 1 base and the V segment lost 4 bases, leaving 4 bases of the junction unmatched. Germline assignment: CDR1 GTSNPN and CDR2 SVGIG (reference sequence). The CDR3 totals 16 residues. Full variable domain (remainder filled in from reference TRBV30 and TRBJ2-3): SQTIHQWPATLVQPVGSPLSLECTVEGTSNPNLYWYRQAAGRGLQLLFYSVGIGQISSEVPQNLSASRPQDRQFILSSKKLLLSDSGFYLCAWTRLAGGGTDTQYFGPGTRLTVL.